Below, 3 T cell receptor beta chains from the same sample are listed, as sequenced in a study of blood T cells in healthy people across ages. Through a sample-barcoded 5' primer and a J-beta primer mix, a second PCR was run for roughly 6 to 12 cycles. TCRdb analysed the 5' RACE reads with MiXCR anew, one entry per CDR3 protein. Here the sample spans 1.5 million to 2 million distinct CDR3 sequences, about 30% being singletons. The material sequenced was blood. The source of these receptors is a woman younger than 45 in good health.

This chain links TRBV5-1 with TRBJ2-1; the match to TRBD1 covers 7 bases. The CDR3 covers 16 residues. CDR1 and CDR2 (germline): SGHRS, YFSETQ. Trimming at V came to 0 bases and at J to 6 bases, leaving 9 bases not matched to a gene. The CDR3: CASSLGYRGSSNEQFF. CDR3 nucleotides: TGCGCCAGCAGCTTGGGATACAGGGGTTCGAGCAATGAGCAGTTCTTC.

This clonotype has a handful of counts. The J gene is TRBJ1-5, the V gene TRBV12-3 or TRBV12-4; a possible D gene is TRBD1 (5 bases). V was cut by 3 bases and J by 0 bases, with 9 bases left in between. The CDR3 contains 15 residues. CDR3: CASSFGHPSNQPQHF. The CDR3, as DNA: TGTGCCAGCAGTTTCGGACACCCTAGCAATCAGCCCCAGCATTTT.

The chain couples TRBV10-3 to TRBJ2-7; D is perhaps TRBD1 (6 bases). Trimming pared 3 bases from V and 0 bases from J, leaving 9 bases between. Germline CDR1 is ENHRY and CDR2 is SYGVKD. The length of the CDR3 is 14 residues. The CDR3 bases are TGTGCCATCAGTGATGGGACAAACTCCTACGAGCAGTACTTC. Amino acids: CAISDGTNSYEQYF.